The 27 T cell receptor beta chains in this list originate from one sample, sequenced in a study of T cell repertoires in cytomegalovirus infection. A single record per CDR3 protein comes from TCRdb applying MiXCR to the reads. The sample has roughly 230,000 distinct CDR3 sequences; around 15% are singletons. Sequenced: CD8+ T cells from PBMCs. Every receptor here comes from a human donor in good health (CMV status not recorded). Some clones in this sample may be carry-over from other donors' samples.

The J gene is TRBJ1-1, the V gene TRBV14; the match to TRBD1 covers 7 bases. The trim removed 2 bases at V and 0 bases at J, leaving 6 bases unmatched. CDR3 size: 16 residues. CDR1 and CDR2 (germline): SGHDN, FVKESK. CDR3 bases: TGTGCCAGCAGCCAATTTCCGGGACAGATGAACACTGAAGCTTTCTTT. Protein: CASSQFPGQMNTEAFF.

This clonotype was seen at least ten times. V is TRBV7-2 and J is TRBJ1-1; D remains unclear. CDR3 length equals 15 residues. Germline assignment: CDR1 SGHTA and CDR2 FQGNSA. V was pared by 2 bases and J by 1 base, with 11 bases between. CDR3 nucleotides: TGTGCCAGCAGCTTACTTACAGTGAGGAACACTGAAGCTTTCTTT. Encoded protein: CASSLLTVRNTEAFF.

The table lists this clonotype with many counts. The rearrangement links TRBV6-1 to TRBJ2-2, with TRBD1 identical over 10 bases. The CDR3 is 16 residues long. CDR1 and CDR2 (germline): MNHNS, SASEGT. Unmatched junction bases numbered 5, after V lost 4 bases and J lost 3 bases. The CDR3 loop is CASSGGTGEYTGELFF. DNA of the CDR3: TGTGCCAGCAGTGGGGGGACAGGGGAGTACACCGGGGAGCTGTTTTTT.

V gene TRBV15 combines with J gene TRBJ1-2; 8 bases fit TRBD1. Germline V CDR1 and CDR2: LNHNV, YYDKDF (reference sequence). The CDR3 is 14 amino acids. J was trimmed by 4 bases and V by 9 bases; bases with no gene match: 10. The CDR3 nucleotides read TGTGCCACTGCGCTGGACAGGGCTTCCTATGGCTACACCTTC. Protein product: CATALDRASYGYTF.

This clonotype showed up many times. This chain joins TRBV7-8 and TRBJ2-7, with 8 bases fitting TRBD1. J lost 0 bases, V lost 0 bases, and 4 bases had no gene match. CDR3 length: 16 amino acids. Germline assignment: CDR1 SGHVS and CDR2 FQNEAQ. Here the CDR3 DNA reads TGTGCCAGCAGCTTAGCGGGCAGGGGGCCCTCCTACGAGCAGTACTTC. Translation: CASSLAGRGPSYEQYF. Filled out from reference TRBV7-8 and TRBJ2-7, the complete variable domain reads GAGVSQSPRYKVAKRGQDVALRCDPISGHVSLFWYQQALGQGPEFLTYFQNEAQLDKSGLPSDRFFAERPEGSVSTLKIQRTQQEDSAVYLCASSLAGRGPSYEQYFGPGTRLTVT.

The chain recombines TRBV2 with TRBJ1-4; D unclear. The CDR3 has 17 amino acids. CDR1 and CDR2 from the germline V gene are SNHLY and FYNNEI. Trimming removed 2 bases at V and 3 bases at J, with 16 bases between. The CDR3 DNA is TGTGCCAGCAGTGAAAGTCAGTTGCAGTCGGCTAATGAAAAACTGTTTTTT. Residues: CASSESQLQSANEKLFF. Using reference TRBV2 and TRBJ1-4 for the parts outside the CDR3, the full variable domain is EPEVTQTPSHQVTQMGQEVILRCVPISNHLYFYWYRQILGQKVEFLVSFYNNEISEKSEIFDDQFSVERPDGSNFTLKIRSTKLEDSAMYFCASSESQLQSANEKLFFGSGTQLSVL.

This clonotype showed up just a few times. The chain employs TRBV14 and TRBJ2-7; perhaps TRBD1 as D (5 bases). Germline loops: CDR1 SGHDN, CDR2 FVKESK. This CDR3 is built from 16 residues. V was trimmed by 0 bases and J by 3 bases, leaving 15 bases between them. The CDR3 region is CASSQDFTQGIYEQYF. The CDR3 nucleotides read TGTGCCAGCAGCCAAGATTTTACCCAGGGAATCTACGAGCAGTACTTC.

The gene calls are TRBV20-1 and TRBJ1-2; D is possibly TRBD1 (5 bases). In germline, CDR1 is DFQATT, CDR2 SNEGSKA (reference sequence). The CDR3 loop spans 15 amino acids. With 0 bases removed from V and 5 bases from J, the gap between germline ends came to 16 bases. CDR3 sequence: CSARDWSGTQYGYTF. The CDR3 DNA is TGCAGTGCTAGAGATTGGTCAGGGACCCAGTATGGCTACACCTTC.

The V and J genes are TRBV29-1 and TRBJ2-1, with TRBD1 matching over 8 bases. This CDR3 contains 13 residues. Looked up from germline, CDR1 is SQVTM and CDR2 is ANQGSEA. J was trimmed by 6 bases and V by 7 bases; bases with no gene match: 8. Here the CDR3 DNA reads TGCAGCGCAACAGGGGGGCCCTTCAATGAGCAGTTCTTC. Translated, it gives CSATGGPFNEQFF.

This clonotype showed up many times. The chain has TRBV4-1 and TRBJ2-1; no clear D. The CDR3 covers 12 residues. The germline V gene has CDR1 MGHRA and CDR2 YSYEKL. The germline V and J ends were trimmed by 0 bases and 7 bases, with 4 bases remaining between them. Here the CDR3 reads CASSQEINEQFF. CDR3 bases: TGCGCCAGCAGCCAAGAAATTAATGAGCAGTTCTTC.

The CDR3 spells CASSYNPANSPLHF. In nucleotides, the CDR3 is TGTGCCAGCAGTTACAACCCTGCCAATTCACCCCTCCACTTT. This chain joins TRBV27 and TRBJ1-6; D not certain. CDR1 is MNHEY, CDR2 SMNVEV, per germline (reference sequence). Trimming left V 4 bases short and J 7 bases short, with 11 bases between. The CDR3 totals 14 residues.

This clonotype occurred many times. This chain connects TRBV20-1 to TRBJ2-7, with TRBD2 as a possible D gene (6 bases). The length of the CDR3 is 16 residues. V gave up 4 bases and J gave up 1 base, with 20 bases separating them. Germline CDR1 and CDR2: DFQATT and SNEGSKA (reference sequence). CDR3 in amino acids: CSATDPGLLLSYEQYF. The CDR3 nucleotides read TGCAGTGCTACCGACCCGGGACTCCTGCTTTCCTACGAGCAGTACTTC.

This clonotype was seen more than once but under ten times. This chain connects TRBV29-1 to TRBJ2-3, with D uncertain. There are 10 residues in the CDR3. Germline V lookup: CDR1 SQVTM, CDR2 ANQGSEA. V shed 7 bases and J shed 6 bases, with 8 bases lying between them. Here the CDR3 DNA reads TGCAGCGGGAGCGAGGATACGCAGTATTTT. It yields the protein CSGSEDTQYF.

This clonotype was found many times. J is TRBJ1-6 and V is TRBV27; D not resolved. Between the trimmed V and J ends, which lost 3 bases and 7 bases, there was a span of 10 bases. Germline loops: CDR1 MNHEY, CDR2 SMNVEV (reference sequence). CDR3 size: 14 residues. This CDR3 is CASSFGQGNSPLHF. The CDR3, as DNA: TGTGCCAGCAGTTTCGGCCAAGGGAATTCACCCCTCCACTTT.

The V call is TRBV10-2, the J call TRBJ2-1; D remains ambiguous. Germline loops: CDR1 WSHSY, CDR2 SAAADI. The V end was cut by 0 bases, the J end by 5 bases, with 8 bases between. The CDR3 spans 14 residues. The CDR3 DNA follows: TGCGCCAGCAGTGAGTCTCGATTTGACAATGAGCAGTTCTTC. As protein: CASSESRFDNEQFF.

This rearrangement joins TRBV4-3 to TRBJ1-2; no definite D call. Germline loops: CDR1 LGHNA, CDR2 YSLEER. V lost 1 base to trimming and J lost 1 base, with 13 bases between them. The CDR3 runs to 16 residues. CDR3 loop: CASSQGLRPDNYGYTF. CDR3 nucleotides: TGCGCCAGCAGCCAAGGACTTAGGCCAGATAACTATGGCTACACCTTC.

This clonotype has ten or more counts. This sequence joins TRBV28 and TRBJ2-3; 8 positions agree with TRBD2. Germline V gene sequence: CDR1 MDHEN, CDR2 SYDVKM. Trimming at V came to 0 bases and at J to 3 bases, leaving 8 bases not matched to a gene. This CDR3 is 17 amino acids long. CDR3 sequence (DNA): TGTGCCAGCAGTTTATGGACGGGACTAGAAGGAACAGATACGCAGTATTTT. Amino acids: CASSLWTGLEGTDTQYF.

This clonotype was counted a few times. The chain combines TRBV29-1 with TRBJ2-5, with no clear D. V was shortened by 4 bases and J by 2 bases, with 11 bases between the two germline ends. Germline V gene lookup returns CDR1 SQVTM and CDR2 ANQGSEA. The CDR3 totals 13 residues. In nucleotides, the CDR3 is TGCAGCGTTGGGGTAGGGTATCAAGAGACCCAGTACTTC. This codes for CSVGVGYQETQYF.

This clonotype was recorded a few times. The chain has TRBV6-2 or TRBV6-3 and TRBJ2-1; the D gene could be TRBD1 or TRBD2 (6 bases each). The CDR3 consists of 14 residues. The germline V gene has CDR1 MNHEY and CDR2 SVGEGT. Trimming removed 6 bases from V and 4 bases from J, with 13 bases in between. The CDR3 region is CASSPGGLYNEQFF. The CDR3 nucleotides are TGTGCCAGCAGCCCCGGGGGCCTATACAATGAGCAGTTCTTC.

This clonotype was seen only a few times. The chain has TRBV11-2 and TRBJ2-7; D remains ambiguous. The V gene's germline CDR1 is SGHAT and CDR2 FQNNGV. The CDR3 spans 12 residues. Trimming removed 1 base at V and 7 bases at J, with 8 bases between. This CDR3 reads CASSLVPREQYF. CDR3 bases: TGTGCCAGCAGCTTAGTACCCCGGGAGCAGTACTTC.

This clonotype was recorded a few times. The rearrangement links TRBV2 to TRBJ2-1; 8 bases line up with TRBD1. CDR1 is SNHLY and CDR2 is FYNNEI in the germline V gene. The CDR3 sequence is 20 residues long. V trimming: 2 bases; J trimming: 5 bases; junction bases outside the gene matches: 20. This CDR3 reads CASSELSGQGDLATHNEQFF. CDR3 bases: TGTGCCAGCAGTGAACTTTCAGGACAGGGCGACCTAGCGACCCACAATGAGCAGTTCTTC.

A few counts support this clonotype. The genes are TRBV25-1 and TRBJ1-6; D ambiguous. The germline V gene has CDR1 MGHDK and CDR2 SYGVNS. This CDR3 comprises 13 residues. V was cut by 7 bases and J by 6 bases, with 10 bases left in between. The CDR3 nucleotides read TGTGCCAGCACCATAGGGCTTAATTCACCCCTCCACTTT. This encodes CASTIGLNSPLHF. Together with reference TRBV25-1 and TRBJ1-6, the CDR3 gives the full variable domain: EADIYQTPRYLVIGTGKKITLECSQTMGHDKMYWYQQDPGMELHLIHYSYGVNSTEKGDLSSESTVSRIRTEHFPLTLESARPSHTSQYLCASTIGLNSPLHFGNGTRLTVT.

This clonotype has only one observation. The rearrangement uses TRBV5-6 and TRBJ2-7, with TRBD1 matching over 7 bases. Germline CDR1 SGHDT, CDR2 YYEEEE. This CDR3 is 14 amino acids long. V trimming: 0 bases; J trimming: 5 bases; junction bases outside the gene matches: 5. The CDR3 region has the DNA TGTGCCAGCAGCTTGGGACAGGGTCTCCACGAGCAGTACTTC. Amino acid sequence: CASSLGQGLHEQYF.

With respect to this clonotype: With a much larger clone just one base away, this may be a read error. The DNA of the CDR3 is TGTGCCAGCAGCCCCAGGACAGGGAGCGAAGCTTTCTTT. Translated, it gives CASSPRTGSEAFF. V usage is TRBV7-2 and J usage is TRBJ1-1, with TRBD1 matching over 8 bases. This CDR3 is 13 amino acids long. V shed 5 bases and J 8 bases; nucleotides not matched to a gene: 7. CDR1 is SGHTA and CDR2 is FQGNSA in the germline V gene.

The chain combines TRBV19 with TRBJ2-5, with D possibly called TRBD1 or TRBD2 (6 bases each). Germline lookup yields CDR1 LNHDA and CDR2 SQIVND (reference sequence). V lost 11 bases and J lost 4, with 17 bases in between. The CDR3 length is 13 residues. For the CDR3, the DNA is TGTGCCGGAGTAGTAGGGGGGCTAGAGACCCAGTACTTC. Its protein is CAGVVGGLETQYF.

The table lists this clonotype with many counts. V is TRBV7-6 and J is TRBJ2-1; perhaps TRBD2 as D (5 bases). Trimming took off 8 bases at V and 3 bases at J, with 11 bases between the two ends. CDR1 is SGHVS, CDR2 FNYEAQ, per germline. The CDR3 runs to 13 residues. The CDR3 nucleotides read TGTGCCAGCGGGGTCGAGGGCTACAATGAGCAGTTCTTC. Its protein is CASGVEGYNEQFF.

There are a few counts of this clonotype. V gene TRBV6-6 combines with J gene TRBJ2-1; possibly TRBD1 for D (6 bases). The CDR3 extends over 17 amino acids. Germline-derived CDR1 and CDR2 are MNHNY and SVGAGI (reference sequence). V lost 3 bases to trimming and J lost 7 bases, with 22 bases between them. CDR3 region: CASSYINQGPPGNEQFF. In DNA form, the CDR3 reads TGTGCCAGCAGTTATATTAACCAGGGGCCCCCCGGTAATGAGCAGTTCTTC.